This TCR beta chain was sequenced for a study of identical twins (dated by TCRdb to the mid-2010s). Regarding the research as a whole: TCR alpha and beta repertoires from monozygotic twins, unrelated adults of various ages and cord blood were deep-sequenced to test whether fetal clonotypes persist. To rule out contamination, the twin experiments were replicated at different times with different library preparation protocols. What the work shows at the level of the full study, not this receptor alone: Compared with coincidental sharing between unrelated individuals, an excess of low generation-probability sequences was observed among out-of-frame TCR alpha sequences shared between twins. In beta out-of-frame sequences, excess twin sharing was weaker, because having fewer shared sequences lowered the signal-to-noise ratio. Because the same donors could not be followed over many years, the conclusions depended on cross-sectional statistical analysis. Recombination models systematically underestimated out-of-frame TCR alpha sharing in monozygotic twins but agreed with sharing between unrelated individuals. Zero-insertion analyses could be partly confounded by invariant T cells such as MAIT and iNKT, though diverse VJ usage argued against such confounding for most clonotypes. Fewer insertions were carried by abundant cord blood beta clonotypes; a weaker similar trend was observed in young adult naive repertoires, while no such trend was observed in memory repertoires.

From cysteine to phenylalanine, the CDR3 is 14 amino acids long. Here the CDR3 DNA is all that survives: 42 bases in frame from base 1. The germline V gene specifies WSHSY as CDR1 and SAAADI as CDR2. The germline ends are 7 bases apart after V is trimmed by 3 bases and J by 1 base. This clonotype appeared many times. The antigen it binds to is not known. Base qualities are missing; no much larger clone stands one base away. Only healthy Caucasian donors were included. The twin cohort comprised three pairs of female monozygotic twins, all aged roughly 18 to 30 years. Positive isolation kits from Invitrogen were used to isolate CD4+ and CD8+ T cell populations. Libraries were constructed by 5' RACE. Instrument used: Illumina HiSeq 2000. Template switching introduced a universal primer binding site; the final cDNA contained a unique molecular identifier, enabling accurate counting of TCR cDNA molecules. Specific primers in the conserved constant-segment region were used to synthesize first-strand cDNA for the TCR alpha and beta chains. To control for contamination, every cDNA library was double barcoded, receiving both a SMART-Mk sample barcode and Illumina barcodes. TruSeq adapter sequences along with Illumina sample barcodes were introduced in two successive PCR steps. TCR alpha and beta cDNA libraries were sequenced on the Illumina HiSeq platform with custom primers. Turning to the authors' computational methods: Raw reads were processed with MiGEC to extract unique molecular identifiers, and MiXCR was used to determine CDR3 positions. Recombination models were inferred per individual with the repgenHMM and IGoR tools using an EM algorithm. The tcR package in R was used for shared clonotype analysis, with sharing normalized by the product of cloneset sizes. Out-of-frame nonproductive sequences were analyzed to study raw recombination free of thymic and clonal selection effects. TCRdb reanalyzed the raw reads on its own, using fastp at Q25 for trimming and MiXCR for clone calling, and kept in-frame beta chains. Rows with a matching CDR3 protein are joined into one entry that keeps the most common DNA and genes. TCRdb, not the original authors, processed these V and J calls. Here the sample has about 480,000 distinct CDR3 sequences; 13% to 15% occur a single time. About 0.54% of the sample lies in the top ten.

These records were also assigned to another study, of yellow fever vaccine responses in identical twins. The second paper states: According to the authors, in identical twins the way T cells responded to vaccination appeared partly convergent and partly personalized. In identical twins, the study followed T cell clones that responded to the vaccine with precision.

The rearranged segments are TRBV10-2 and TRBJ2-4; perhaps TRBD2 is the D gene, with 5 bases matching. The sequence derives from a woman between 18 and 30 years old in good health. The sample comprised CD4+ T cells sorted from blood. The CDR3 in this case is CASSELVAKNIQYF. The DNA sequence is as follows: TGCGCCAGCAGTGAACTAGTGGCCAAAAACATTCAGTACTTC.